Each of the 28 T cell receptor beta chains below was sequenced from the same sample in a study of blood T cell repertoires in COVID-19. TCRdb's copy holds only in-frame clones and misses some; the assay was immunoSEQ multiplex PCR. This table holds approximately 71,000 clones, around 90% found once. The sequenced sample consisted of peripheral blood. Receptors were obtained from a human donor in a cohort sampled during active COVID-19.

This clone was counted between two and nine times. The chain employs TRBV3-1 (or the pseudogene TRBV3-2) and TRBJ2-3, with D tentatively TRBD1 (5 bases). Germline V lookup: CDR1 LGHDT, CDR2 YNNKEL (reference sequence). V lost 3 bases, J lost 6 bases, and 10 bases lay in between. The CDR3 covers 13 residues. This CDR3 reads CASSQGLEDTQYF. The CDR3 bases are TGTGCCAGCAGCCAGGGGCTGGAGGATACGCAGTATTTT.

The chain carries TRBV15 and TRBJ1-4; no reliable D call. The CDR3 consists of 14 residues. Trimming removed 0 bases at V and 8 bases at J, with 10 bases between. Germline V gives CDR1 LNHNV, CDR2 YYDKDF (reference sequence). CDR3 loop: CATSRDYLGEKLFF. In DNA form, the CDR3 reads TGTGCCACCAGCAGAGATTATCTAGGAGAAAAACTGTTTTTT. Filled out from reference TRBV15 and TRBJ1-4, the complete variable domain reads DAMVIQNPRYQVTQFGKPVTLSCSQTLNHNVMYWYQQKSSQAPKLLFHYYDKDFNNEADTPDNFQSRRPNTSFCFLDIRSPGLGDTAMYLCATSRDYLGEKLFFGSGTQLSVL.

The chain joins TRBV14 to TRBJ2-5; 9 bases are a match to TRBD1. The CDR3 totals 16 residues. V trimming: 4 bases; J trimming: 4 bases; junction bases outside the gene matches: 10. From germline, CDR1 is SGHDN and CDR2 FVKESK. In DNA form, the CDR3 reads TGTGCCAGCAGCCGCGGCCCCGGGACAGGGTTAGAGACCCAGTACTTC. Its translation is CASSRGPGTGLETQYF.

The chain carries TRBV5-1 and TRBJ1-4, with D maybe TRBD1 (6 bases). V was shortened by 4 bases and J by 6 bases, with 16 bases between the two germline ends. This CDR3 contains 15 residues. From germline, CDR1 is SGHRS and CDR2 YFSETQ. CDR3 in amino acids: CASSVTVGADEKLFF. The DNA for the CDR3 is TGCGCCAGCAGCGTGACAGTGGGGGCGGATGAAAAACTGTTTTTT.

This clone has just a few counts. The V gene is TRBV27, the J gene TRBJ2-1; TRBD1 might be the D (5 bases). The CDR3 is made up of 15 amino acids. Trimming left V 3 bases short and J 5 bases short, with 14 bases between. Germline CDR1 MNHEY, CDR2 SMNVEV (reference sequence). CDR3 amino acids: CASSFGRGLDNEQFF. The CDR3 region has the DNA TGTGCCAGCAGTTTTGGTAGGGGCCTGGACAATGAGCAGTTCTTC.

V and J are TRBV5-6 and TRBJ2-1, with D tentatively TRBD1 (5 bases). The germline CDR1 and CDR2 sequences are SGHDT and YYEEEE. V lost 1 base, J lost 7 bases, and 15 bases lay in between. CDR3 size: 15 residues. The CDR3: CASSLQGWTPNEQFF. The CDR3 coding sequence is TGTGCCAGCAGCTTGCAAGGATGGACACCAAATGAGCAGTTCTTC.

The rearrangement joins TRBV15 to TRBJ2-7; the D is unclear. Trimming took 3 bases from V and 0 from J, leaving 6 bases between them. The CDR3 loop spans 13 amino acids. Germline V gene sequence: CDR1 LNHNV, CDR2 YYDKDF (reference sequence). The CDR3 here is CATSRSISYEQYF. CDR3 nucleotides: TGTGCCACCAGCAGGAGCATCTCCTACGAGCAGTACTTC.

V and J are TRBV28 and TRBJ1-2; 7 bases line up with TRBD1. This CDR3 has 12 residues. V gave up 5 bases and J gave up 8 bases; unmatched junction bases: 5. Germline CDR1 MDHEN, CDR2 SYDVKM. The CDR3 protein is CASSVGGWGYTF. The CDR3 DNA reads as TGTGCCAGCAGTGTAGGGGGCTGGGGCTACACCTTC.

V and J are TRBV28 and TRBJ2-5, with 10 nucleotides matching TRBD2. The V and J ends lost 5 bases and 5 bases, in that order; junction bases with no gene match: 11. CDR3 length: 16 amino acids. Germline-derived CDR1 and CDR2 are MDHEN and SYDVKM. CDR3 in DNA: TGTGCCAGCAGTCCCCGGACTAGCGGCCTCTCGGAGACCCAGTACTTC. It specifies CASSPRTSGLSETQYF.

The chain joins TRBV19 to TRBJ1-2; D remains unclear. With 7 bases removed from V and 1 base from J, the gap between germline ends came to 25 bases. There are 18 residues in the CDR3. Germline CDR1 reads LNHDA; CDR2 reads SQIVND (reference sequence). Here the CDR3 reads CASIVRASTEQFNYGYTF. The CDR3 DNA is TGTGCCAGTATTGTGAGGGCCTCAACGGAACAGTTTAACTATGGCTACACCTTC.

J is TRBJ2-3 and V is TRBV7-9; tentative D call: TRBD2 (6 bases). Germline values: CDR1 SEHNR, CDR2 FQNEAQ (reference sequence). This CDR3 has 14 residues. The V gene lost 3 bases and the J gene lost 3 bases, with 10 bases spanning the gap. As DNA, the CDR3 is TGTGCCAGCAGCTTGGAGGGTTCTACAGATACGCAGTATTTT. Translating gives CASSLEGSTDTQYF.

The chain couples TRBV5-6 to TRBJ1-2; TRBD1 matches at 8 bases. CDR1 and CDR2 (germline): SGHDT, YYEEEE. The CDR3 length is 15 residues. With 4 bases clipped from V and 7 bases from J, the junction kept 12 bases outside the gene matches. CDR3 loop: CASSKLDRGRGGYTF. The CDR3 bases are TGTGCCAGCAGCAAATTAGACAGGGGAAGGGGTGGCTACACCTTC.

The chain recombines TRBV5-1 with TRBJ2-1, with 7 nucleotides matching TRBD2. The CDR3 totals 16 residues. From germline, CDR1 is SGHRS and CDR2 YFSETQ. Trimming at V came to 0 bases and at J to 7 bases, leaving 10 bases not matched to a gene. The CDR3 loop is CASSLGVGGPWNEQFF. CDR3 in DNA: TGCGCCAGCAGCTTGGGGGTGGGAGGGCCTTGGAATGAGCAGTTCTTC. The variable domain in full, completed from reference TRBV5-1 and TRBJ2-1, reads KAGVTQTPRYLIKTRGQQVTLSCSPISGHRSVSWYQQTPGQGLQFLFEYFSETQRNKGNFPGRFSGRQFSNSRSEMNVSTLELGDSALYLCASSLGVGGPWNEQFFGPGTRLTVL.

This clone was recorded a few times. The chain couples TRBV7-2 to TRBJ1-5; 10 bases line up with TRBD1. This CDR3 contains 14 residues. In germline, CDR1 is SGHTA, CDR2 FQGNSA. The V gene end was trimmed by 5 bases and the J gene end by 5 bases; junction bases not matched to a gene: 3. The CDR3 region is CASSLGTGDQPQHF. In DNA, the CDR3 is TGTGCCAGCAGCCTAGGGACAGGGGATCAGCCCCAGCATTTT.

This clone appeared once. This chain uses TRBV15 with TRBJ1-6; D perhaps matches TRBD1 (6 bases). Trimming took off 5 bases at V and 6 bases at J, with 17 bases between the two ends. The CDR3 is 16 amino acids. Germline-derived CDR1 and CDR2 are LNHNV and YYDKDF (reference sequence). The CDR3 here is CATSGYRVTANSPLHF. The CDR3 DNA reads TGTGCCACCAGCGGTTACAGGGTAACGGCTAATTCACCCCTCCACTTT. The full variable domain, with the rest looked up from reference TRBV15 and TRBJ1-6, is DAMVIQNPRYQVTQFGKPVTLSCSQTLNHNVMYWYQQKSSQAPKLLFHYYDKDFNNEADTPDNFQSRRPNTSFCFLDIRSPGLGDTAMYLCATSGYRVTANSPLHFGNGTRLTVT.

The genes are TRBV6-5 and TRBJ2-7; 8 positions agree with TRBD1. The CDR3 loop spans 12 amino acids. CDR1 MNHEY and CDR2 SVGAGI come from the germline V gene. The ends lost 10 bases at V and 4 bases at J; junction bases unmatched: 6. CDR3 amino acids: CAIGDRKYEQYF. In DNA, the CDR3 is TGTGCCATCGGGGACAGGAAGTACGAGCAGTACTTC.

CDR3 nucleotides: TGTGCCAGCAGCTTAATACGGGGGGAACGAGAGACCCAGTACTTC. Its protein product is CASSLIRGERETQYF. The chain has TRBV7-6 and TRBJ2-5; 7 bases fit TRBD2. This CDR3 is built from 15 residues. The V gene end was trimmed by 2 bases and the J gene end by 4 bases; junction bases not matched to a gene: 7. Germline V CDR1 and CDR2: SGHVS, FNYEAQ.

This clone has a single count. The chain employs TRBV3-1 (or the pseudogene TRBV3-2) and TRBJ2-5; D gene uncertain. Trimming shortened V by 7 bases and J by 7 bases, and 19 bases separated the two germline ends. CDR3 length: 14 amino acids. CDR1 is LGHDT, CDR2 YNNKEL, per germline (reference sequence). The chain's CDR3 is CASNPRRGSGTQYF. Here the CDR3 DNA reads TGTGCCAGCAACCCTAGGCGAGGCTCTGGGACCCAGTACTTC.

The V call is TRBV11-1, the J call TRBJ1-4, with TRBD1 identical over 7 bases. CDR1 is SGHAT and CDR2 is FQDESV in the germline V gene (reference sequence). The CDR3 is 13 residues long. Trimming took 5 bases from V and 5 from J; bases not matched to a gene: 2. The CDR3 coding sequence is TGTGCCAGCAGCCGGGGACAGAATGAAAAACTGTTTTTT. It yields the protein CASSRGQNEKLFF.

This chain links TRBV6-2 or TRBV6-3 with TRBJ1-1; 8 positions agree with TRBD1. The CDR3 length is 17 residues. CDR1 MNHEY and CDR2 SVGEGT come from the germline V gene. With 5 bases clipped from V and 1 base from J, the junction kept 12 bases outside the gene matches. CDR3 in amino acids: CASSIANPGTGNTEAFF. The CDR3 DNA reads TGTGCCAGCAGTATAGCAAACCCCGGGACAGGGAACACTGAAGCTTTCTTT.

The V call is TRBV19, the J call TRBJ2-7, with 7 positions matching TRBD1. The CDR3 length is 13 residues. Germline V lookup: CDR1 LNHDA, CDR2 SQIVND (reference sequence). Losses at the gene ends were 5 bases for V and 0 bases for J; bases not matched to a gene: 1. CDR3 bases: TGTGCCAGTAGTTGGGACAGCTCCTACGAGCAGTACTTC. Translation gives CASSWDSSYEQYF.

V gene TRBV28 combines with J gene TRBJ2-1, with a weak D call TRBD1 (6 bases). The CDR3 length is 15 residues. Germline-derived CDR1 and CDR2 are MDHEN and SYDVKM. With 6 bases removed from V and 4 bases from J, the gap between germline ends came to 16 bases. The CDR3 DNA follows: TGTGCCAGCAGGGCCCATGTAGGGGGATACAATGAGCAGTTCTTC. Amino acid sequence: CASRAHVGGYNEQFF.

The CDR3 spells CASSLGVGQGNQPQHF. CDR3 coding DNA: TGTGCCAGCAGCTTGGGAGTGGGTCAGGGCAATCAGCCCCAGCATTTT. The chain has TRBV5-6 and TRBJ1-5; D is undetermined. The germline gives CDR1 SGHDT, CDR2 YYEEEE. There are 16 residues in the CDR3. The V end lost 0 bases, the J end lost 2 bases, and 12 bases lay between the germline ends.

CDR3 sequence (DNA): TGTGCCAGTACCAAGGGACAGGGAGGACCTAATGAAAAACTGTTTTTT. Its translation: CASTKGQGGPNEKLFF. The gene calls are TRBV19 and TRBJ1-4, with TRBD1 matching 9 bases. Germline V gives CDR1 LNHDA, CDR2 SQIVND (reference sequence). V dropped 7 bases and J dropped 3; count of bases not matched to a gene: 9. CDR3 length equals 16 residues.

V usage is TRBV15 and J usage is TRBJ2-2; no firm D call. The CDR3 is 16 residues long. V lost 0 bases and J 0 bases, leaving 8 bases between the germline ends. CDR1 and CDR2 from the germline V gene are LNHNV and YYDKDF (reference sequence). In nucleotides, the CDR3 is TGTGCCACCAGCAGAGATCTCGCGGCGAACACCGGGGAGCTGTTTTTT. Amino acids: CATSRDLAANTGELFF. Using reference TRBV15 and TRBJ2-2 for the parts outside the CDR3, the full variable domain is DAMVIQNPRYQVTQFGKPVTLSCSQTLNHNVMYWYQQKSSQAPKLLFHYYDKDFNNEADTPDNFQSRRPNTSFCFLDIRSPGLGDTAMYLCATSRDLAANTGELFFGEGSRLTVL.

The chain joins TRBV2 to TRBJ1-1, with unresolved D. V dropped 3 bases and J dropped 11 bases, with 13 bases sitting between them. This CDR3 spans 12 amino acids. Germline V gives CDR1 SNHLY, CDR2 FYNNEI. The CDR3 bases are TGTGCCAGCAGTGATCTCGGTGTTGCGGCTTTCTTT. Its protein is CASSDLGVAAFF.

The chain is built from TRBV15 and TRBJ2-5; no definite D call. Between the trimmed V and J ends, which lost 0 bases and 5 bases, there was a span of 13 bases. The CDR3 has 15 amino acids. Per the germline V gene, CDR1 is LNHNV and CDR2 is YYDKDF (reference sequence). As DNA, the CDR3 is TGTGCCACCAGCAGAGAGACCCGGAGTTGGGAGACCCAGTACTTC. Its protein product is CATSRETRSWETQYF.

The rearrangement links TRBV11-2 to TRBJ1-2; the D is unclear. The CDR3 has 13 residues. Per the germline V gene, CDR1 is SGHAT and CDR2 is FQNNGV. Trimming stripped 1 base from V and 8 bases from J, with 11 bases between. The CDR3 sequence: CASSLGSGNGYTF. DNA for the CDR3: TGTGCCAGCAGCTTAGGGTCGGGGAACGGCTACACCTTC.